This T cell receptor beta chain comes out of a study of cytomegalovirus exposure and HLA in healthy donors. General study findings and limits: A later analysis by the authors found several of the most significant clusters apparently linked to common viral pathogens. Sequencing artifact likely explains a cluster of highly shared sequence variants. Researchers reported that a few CMV-associated chains were confirmed in vitro as CMV antigen-specific. Investigators reported about 160 TCR beta chains as tied to cytomegalovirus.

CDR1 and CDR2 from the germline V gene are LNHDA and SQIVND (reference sequence). The V end lost 2 bases, the J end lost 4 bases, and 11 bases lay between the germline ends. The CDR3 has 14 amino acids. This clone was recorded a few times. Its target is unknown. The PCR contained 60 Vbeta and 13 Jbeta primers. Assay used: immunoSEQ multiplex PCR; TCRdb lists only in-frame clones, some missing. The table includes 85,000 to 100,000 clones, 55% to 75% detected once. This clonotype was sampled from a man aged 45 to 65 in good health and CMV-seronegative. Sample: PBMCs. The chain carries TRBV19 and TRBJ2-5, with TRBD1 as a possible D gene (6 bases). CDR3 residues: CASSIRQGRETQYF. The CDR3 DNA follows: TGTGCCAGTAGTATAAGGCAGGGGAGAGAGACCCAGTACTTC. Using reference TRBV19 and TRBJ2-5 for the parts outside the CDR3, the full variable domain is DGGITQSPKYLFRKEGQNVTLSCEQNLNHDAMYWYRQDPGQGLRLIYYSQIVNDFQKGDIAEGYSVSREKKESFPLTVTSAQKNPTAFYLCASSIRQGRETQYFGPGTRLLVL.